A single sample is the source of the 24 T cell receptor beta chains below, sequenced in a study of T cells in Graves' hyperthyroidism and ophthalmopathy. The CDR3 regions of TCR beta were amplified from RNA transcripts. First-round RT-PCR of the TCR CDR3 relied on the HTBI primer set. Each CDR3 protein gets one entry after TCRdb re-called the multiplex PCR reads with MiXCR. This table holds 350,000 or so distinct CDR3 sequences, roughly a fifth found once. Sequenced sample: blood. Every receptor here comes from a woman aged 45-60 years with Graves' hyperthyroidism.

The genes are TRBV6-1 and TRBJ2-2; 12 bases line up with TRBD2. CDR1 MNHNS and CDR2 SASEGT come from the germline V gene. The CDR3 is 17 residues long. The J segment lost 0 bases and the V segment lost 6 bases, leaving 5 bases of the junction unmatched. The CDR3 coding sequence is TGTGCCAGCAGCCGGACTAGCGGGATCGCGAACACCGGGGAGCTGTTTTTT. Translated: CASSRTSGIANTGELFF.

V gene TRBV6-2 or TRBV6-3 combines with J gene TRBJ1-1; D unresolved. The V end was cut by 6 bases, the J end by 4 bases, with 15 bases between. CDR3 length: 14 amino acids. Germline CDR1 MNHEY, CDR2 SVGEGT. Here the CDR3 reads CASRDPGGITEAFF. DNA for the CDR3: TGTGCCAGCAGGGACCCAGGAGGGATCACTGAAGCTTTCTTT.

The J gene is TRBJ2-7, the V gene TRBV6-2 or TRBV6-3; 12 nucleotides align to TRBD2. The junction had 4 bases not matched to a gene; V was cut back by 5 bases and J by 2 bases. The CDR3 runs to 15 residues. The germline CDR1 and CDR2 sequences are MNHEY and SVGEGT. CDR3 loop: CASSGLAGHTYEQYF. The CDR3 bases are TGTGCCAGCAGTGGACTAGCGGGACACACCTACGAGCAGTACTTC.

The CDR3 sequence is CASSPTGNNQPQHF. The CDR3 DNA is TGTGCCAGTAGTCCGACAGGAAACAATCAGCCCCAGCATTTT. The chain has TRBV19 and TRBJ1-5; TRBD1 is a possible D gene (6 bases). The length of the CDR3 is 14 residues. V was pared by 5 bases and J by 3 bases, with 11 bases between. From germline, CDR1 is LNHDA and CDR2 SQIVND (reference sequence).

Many counts were recorded for this clonotype. The chain uses TRBV10-1 and TRBJ2-3, with D tentatively TRBD2 (5 bases). This CDR3 comprises 14 residues. Trimming stripped 9 bases from V and 0 bases from J, with 13 bases between. Germline V CDR1 and CDR2: WNHNN, SYGVQD (reference sequence). CDR3 sequence: CARASGSSTDTQYF. The DNA of the CDR3 is TGCGCCAGAGCCAGCGGCTCTAGCACAGATACGCAGTATTTT.

This clonotype was picked up many times. The genes are TRBV12-3 or TRBV12-4 and TRBJ2-1, with D possibly being TRBD1 or TRBD2 (5 bases each). The CDR3 runs to 15 residues. Trimming shortened V by 6 bases and J by 7 bases, and 19 bases separated the two germline ends. The CDR3 coding sequence is TGTGCCAGCAGAGCCGGGACCCCTAGCACAAATGAGCAGTTCTTC. Protein sequence: CASRAGTPSTNEQFF.

V gene TRBV10-3 combines with J gene TRBJ2-1, with 16 nucleotides matching TRBD2. The CDR3 sequence is 16 residues long. Germline V gene lookup returns CDR1 ENHRY and CDR2 SYGVKD. Germline trimming cut 7 bases from V and 9 bases from J; bases unmatched to any gene: 9. The CDR3 loop is CAITEGTSGGGGEQFF. Here the CDR3 DNA reads TGTGCCATCACCGAAGGGACTAGCGGGGGGGGGGGTGAGCAGTTCTTC.

The rearrangement uses TRBV9 and TRBJ1-1; D perhaps matches TRBD1 (5 bases). The CDR3 contains 14 residues. Trimming removed 4 bases from V and 8 bases from J, with 18 bases in between. Looked up from germline, CDR1 is SGDLS and CDR2 is YYNGEE. As DNA, the CDR3 is TGTGCCAGCAGCACCTCGACCATCGGGGCAGAAGCTTTCTTT. Its translation is CASSTSTIGAEAFF.

The table lists this clonotype with many counts. The genes are TRBV30 and TRBJ2-5; D not resolved. Germline CDR1 GTSNPN, CDR2 SVGIG (reference sequence). With 3 bases removed from V and 4 bases from J, the gap between germline ends came to 9 bases. This CDR3 is built from 12 residues. DNA for the CDR3: TGTGCCTGGAGCCGGGTGGCAGAGACCCAGTACTTC. It codes for CAWSRVAETQYF.

The chain couples TRBV27 to TRBJ2-3; D may correspond to TRBD1 or TRBD2 (5 bases each). Germline V gene sequence: CDR1 MNHEY, CDR2 SMNVEV (reference sequence). Trimming left V 2 bases short and J 2 bases short, with 14 bases between. This CDR3 is built from 16 residues. CDR3 in amino acids: CASSLRDPSHTDTQYF. The CDR3 region has the DNA TGTGCCAGCAGTTTAAGGGACCCATCCCACACAGATACGCAGTATTTT.

This clonotype has a count of ten or more. This chain joins TRBV12-3 or TRBV12-4 and TRBJ2-5; no reliable D call. With 1 base removed from V and 2 bases from J, the gap between germline ends came to 8 bases. CDR3 length: 14 residues. The CDR3: CASSLGQPQETQYF. Here the CDR3 DNA reads TGTGCCAGCAGTTTAGGTCAGCCACAAGAGACCCAGTACTTC.

This CDR3 reads CASSPPTGGTEAFF. CDR3 nucleotides: TGTGCCAGCAGCCCGCCGACAGGGGGCACTGAAGCTTTCTTT. The genes are TRBV9 and TRBJ1-1, with 9 bases identical to TRBD1. V was clipped by 4 bases and J by 4 bases; unmatched bases: 5. CDR1 is SGDLS, CDR2 YYNGEE, per germline. This CDR3 contains 14 residues. The complete variable domain, with remaining parts taken from reference TRBV9 and TRBJ1-1, reads DSGVTQTPKHLITATGQRVTLRCSPRSGDLSVYWYQQSLDQGLQFLIQYYNGEERAKGNILERFSAQQFPDLHSELNLSSLELGDSALYFCASSPPTGGTEAFFGQGTRLTVV.

This clonotype has a count of ten or more. The chain carries TRBV27 and TRBJ2-7; D tentatively fits TRBD1 or TRBD2 (7 bases each). The CDR3 runs to 15 residues. Germline V gene lookup returns CDR1 MNHEY and CDR2 SMNVEV (reference sequence). With 6 bases removed from V and 3 bases from J, the gap between germline ends came to 18 bases. This CDR3 is CASRLTGEGLYEQYF. The CDR3 coding sequence is TGTGCCAGCAGACTCACAGGGGAGGGCCTCTACGAGCAGTACTTC.

This clonotype appeared many times. The chain combines TRBV28 with TRBJ2-3, with TRBD2 matching over 11 bases. V was pared by 3 bases and J by 6 bases, with 8 bases of the junction left unmatched. The CDR3 sequence is 16 residues long. Germline values: CDR1 MDHEN, CDR2 SYDVKM. The CDR3 spells CASSFLGLAAGDTQYF. The CDR3 DNA reads as TGTGCCAGCAGTTTCTTGGGACTAGCGGCGGGTGATACGCAGTATTTT.

This clonotype was recorded at least ten times. The V gene is TRBV5-6, the J gene TRBJ2-1, with 12 positions matching TRBD1. This CDR3 is 15 amino acids long. V trimming: 3 bases; J trimming: 7 bases; junction bases outside the gene matches: 5. Germline V CDR1 and CDR2: SGHDT, YYEEEE. CDR3 loop: CASSWGQGALNEQFF. CDR3 nucleotide sequence: TGTGCCAGCAGCTGGGGACAGGGGGCTTTGAATGAGCAGTTCTTC.

This clonotype occurred many times. The chain links TRBV30 to TRBJ1-4, with a tentative D call TRBD1 (5 bases). Germline values: CDR1 GTSNPN, CDR2 SVGIG (reference sequence). Trimming pared 7 bases from V and 8 bases from J, leaving 11 bases between. The CDR3 spans 11 residues. The CDR3 nucleotides are TGTGCCTTTCTAAGGGACGAAAAACTGTTTTTT. Translating it yields CAFLRDEKLFF.

The sample holds many counts of this clonotype. The V call is TRBV18, the J call TRBJ2-7, with D maybe TRBD1 (6 bases). Germline V gene data show CDR1 as KGHSH and CDR2 as LQKENI. V was pared by 4 bases and J by 3 bases, with 13 bases between. The CDR3 spans 14 residues. The CDR3 here is CASSRQDGYYEQYF. The CDR3 nucleotides read TGTGCCAGCTCACGACAGGACGGCTACTACGAGCAGTACTTC.

This chain uses TRBV14 with TRBJ2-1; the match to TRBD2 covers 14 bases. The V gene's germline CDR1 is SGHDN and CDR2 FVKESK. Unmatched junction bases numbered 12, after V lost 4 bases and J lost 7 bases. This CDR3 contains 18 residues. In nucleotides, the CDR3 is TGTGCCAGCAGCCGCGTATGGAGACTAGCGGGGGGGAAGAATGAGCAGTTCTTC. It yields the protein CASSRVWRLAGGKNEQFF.

This clonotype was recorded at least ten times. This chain uses TRBV28 with TRBJ2-1; D call uncertain. CDR1 and CDR2 from the germline V gene are MDHEN and SYDVKM. With 5 bases removed from V and 6 bases from J, the gap between germline ends came to 14 bases. CDR3 length equals 14 residues. The CDR3 DNA reads TGTGCCAGCAGTGGCAGCCGAACGGCCAATGAGCAGTTCTTC. This sequence encodes CASSGSRTANEQFF.

This clonotype was seen many times. The CDR3 sequence: CATSRDLGARSRSEKLFF. The CDR3 nucleotides read TGTGCCACCAGCAGAGATTTGGGTGCCCGTTCGAGATCGGAAAAACTGTTTTTT. The chain uses TRBV15 and TRBJ1-4; D gene unclear. V lost 0 bases and J lost 8, with 22 bases in between. Germline CDR1 and CDR2: LNHNV and YYDKDF (reference sequence). CDR3 length: 18 residues.

The rearrangement links TRBV28 to TRBJ2-7, with TRBD2 identical over 7 bases. The junction had 5 bases not matched to a gene; V was cut back by 3 bases and J by 6 bases. The CDR3 length is 13 residues. Per the germline V gene, CDR1 is MDHEN and CDR2 is SYDVKM. The chain's CDR3 is CASSFVGRREQYF. The CDR3 region has the DNA TGTGCCAGCAGTTTTGTCGGGAGGCGCGAGCAGTACTTC.

The chain employs TRBV9 and TRBJ2-7, with TRBD2 matching 8 bases. J gave up 7 bases and V 3 bases, and 9 bases lay outside the gene matches. Germline CDR1 and CDR2: SGDLS and YYNGEE. This CDR3 comprises 14 residues. The CDR3 nucleotides read TGTGCCAGCAGCGGCGGCGGGGGGCAGAGGGAGCAGTACTTC. This sequence encodes CASSGGGGQREQYF.

This clonotype has ten or more counts. The chain employs TRBV28 and TRBJ1-2; D unresolved. Germline V gene lookup returns CDR1 MDHEN and CDR2 SYDVKM. V lost 7 bases and J 0 bases, leaving 9 bases between the germline ends. The CDR3 consists of 13 residues. The CDR3 bases are TGTGCCAGCACCCCCCGTGCTAACTATGGCTACACCTTC. Translated: CASTPRANYGYTF.

The CDR3 reads CASSQGDGLKEETQYF. DNA for the CDR3: TGTGCCAGCAGCCAAGGAGACGGACTCAAGGAAGAGACCCAGTACTTC. The V and J genes are TRBV4-2 and TRBJ2-5, with D maybe TRBD2 (5 bases). Per the germline V gene, CDR1 is LGHNA and CDR2 is YNFKEQ. The CDR3 loop spans 16 amino acids. Between the trimmed V and J ends, which lost 1 base and 3 bases, there was a span of 15 bases.